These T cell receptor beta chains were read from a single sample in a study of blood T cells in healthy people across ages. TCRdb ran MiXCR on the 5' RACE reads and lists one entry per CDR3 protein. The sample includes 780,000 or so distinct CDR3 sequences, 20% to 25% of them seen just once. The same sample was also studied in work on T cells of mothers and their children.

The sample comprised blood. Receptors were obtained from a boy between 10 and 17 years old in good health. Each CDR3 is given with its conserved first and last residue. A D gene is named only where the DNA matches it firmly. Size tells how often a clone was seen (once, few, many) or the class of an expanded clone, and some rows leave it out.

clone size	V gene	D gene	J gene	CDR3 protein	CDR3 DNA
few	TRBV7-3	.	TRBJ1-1	CASSLIAGTTEAFF	TGTGCCAGCAGCTTAATTGCCGGGACCACTGAAGCTTTCTTT
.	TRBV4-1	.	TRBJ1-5	CASSQSSGDSNQPQHF	TGCGCCAGCAGCCAATCATCCGGGGATAGCAATCAGCCCCAGCATTTT
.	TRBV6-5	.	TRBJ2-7	CASSKPGVAYEQYF	TGTGCCAGCAGTAAACCCGGGGTAGCCTACGAGCAGTACTTC
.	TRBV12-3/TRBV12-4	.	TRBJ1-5	CASSLSRGRGQPQHF	TGTGCCAGCAGTTTATCCCGAGGCAGAGGGCAGCCCCAGCATTTT
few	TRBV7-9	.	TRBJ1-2	CASSLNRFPYGYTF	TGTGCCAGCAGCTTAAACAGGTTCCCCTATGGCTACACCTTC
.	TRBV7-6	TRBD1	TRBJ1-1	CASSPWDRNTEAFF	TGTGCCAGCAGCCCATGGGACAGGAACACTGAAGCTTTCTTT
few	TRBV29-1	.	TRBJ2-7	CPTRSSYEQYF	TGCCCTACCCGAAGCTCCTACGAGCAGTACTTC
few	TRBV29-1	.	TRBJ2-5	CSVEDLGVGATAEETQYF	TGCAGCGTTGAAGATCTTGGGGTCGGGGCGACCGCGGAGGAGACCCAGTACTTC
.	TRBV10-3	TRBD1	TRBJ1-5	CAISDRGVGQPQHF	TGTGCCATCAGCGACAGGGGCGTCGGTCAGCCCCAGCATTTT
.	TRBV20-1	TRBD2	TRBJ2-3	CSARAGLAGSTDTQYF	TGCAGTGCTAGAGCGGGACTAGCGGGCAGCACAGATACGCAGTATTTT
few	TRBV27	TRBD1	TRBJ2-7	CASRTTGGIAYEQYF	TGTGCCAGCAGAACCACAGGGGGCATCGCCTACGAGCAGTACTTC
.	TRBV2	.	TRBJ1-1	CASSSNGGRGEAFF	TGTGCCAGCAGCTCCAACGGGGGGAGGGGTGAAGCTTTCTTT
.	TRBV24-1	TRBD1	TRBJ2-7	CATSDWDSYEQYF	TGTGCCACCAGTGACTGGGACAGTTACGAGCAGTACTTC
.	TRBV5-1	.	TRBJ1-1	CASSWGDATEAFF	TGCGCCAGCAGCTGGGGGGACGCCACTGAAGCTTTCTTT
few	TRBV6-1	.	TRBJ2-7	CADVGRAYEQYF	TGTGCCGACGTCGGCAGGGCGTACGAGCAGTACTTC
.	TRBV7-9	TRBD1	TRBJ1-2	CASSRPDRVGYTF	TGTGCCAGCAGCCGACCGGACAGGGTGGGCTACACCTTC
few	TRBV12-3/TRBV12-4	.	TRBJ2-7	CASSLGAGAYYEQYF	TGTGCCAGCAGCCTGGGGGCAGGGGCTTATTACGAGCAGTACTTC
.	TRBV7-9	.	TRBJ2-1	CASSLAVGADF	TGTGCCAGCAGCTTAGCGGTAGGCGCGGACTTC
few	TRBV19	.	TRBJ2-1	CASSSWTENEQFF	TGTGCCAGTAGTTCCTGGACCGAGAATGAGCAGTTCTTC
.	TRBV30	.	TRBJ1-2	CAWSLDAGLGCTF	TGTGCCTGGAGCCTTGATGCAGGGCTGGGCTGCACCTTC
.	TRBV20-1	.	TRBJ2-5	CSATFGGTQYF	TGCAGTGCTACGTTCGGGGGGACCCAGTACTTC
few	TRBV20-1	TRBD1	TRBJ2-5	CSARWTGEETQYF	TGCAGTGCTAGATGGACAGGGGAAGAGACCCAGTACTTC
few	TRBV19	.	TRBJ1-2	CASSGPGSYGYTF	TGTGCCAGTTCAGGACCGGGTAGCTATGGCTACACCTTC
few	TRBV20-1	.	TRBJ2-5	CSARVGVQETQYF	TGCAGTGCTAGAGTTGGCGTCCAAGAGACCCAGTACTTC
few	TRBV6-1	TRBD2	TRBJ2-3	CASSESGRSDTQYF	TGTGCCAGCAGTGAAAGCGGGAGGTCGGATACGCAGTATTTT
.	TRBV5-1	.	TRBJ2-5	CASSLGQLGGGLQETQYF	TGCGCCAGCAGCTTGGGCCAACTGGGGGGAGGCCTCCAAGAGACCCAGTACTTC
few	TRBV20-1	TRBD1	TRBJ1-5	CSARETGDSNQPQHF	TGCAGTGCTAGGGAGACAGGGGATAGCAATCAGCCCCAGCATTTT
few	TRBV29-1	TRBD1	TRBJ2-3	CSVERALDRGTDTQYF	TGCAGCGTAGAAAGGGCTTTGGACAGGGGTACAGATACGCAGTATTTT
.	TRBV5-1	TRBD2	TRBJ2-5	CASSLVGLAGGGETQYF	TGCGCCAGCAGCTTGGTAGGACTAGCGGGAGGAGGAGAGACCCAGTACTTC
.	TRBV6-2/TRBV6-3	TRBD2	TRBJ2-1	CASRGAGGGYNEQFF	TGTGCCAGCAGGGGAGCGGGAGGTGGGTACAATGAGCAGTTCTTC
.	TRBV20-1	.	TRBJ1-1	CSAYSPTSTEAFF	TGCAGTGCTTATAGCCCTACGAGCACTGAAGCTTTCTTT
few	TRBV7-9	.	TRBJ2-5	CASSVSGVQETQYF	TGTGCCAGCAGCGTATCAGGGGTCCAAGAGACCCAGTACTTC
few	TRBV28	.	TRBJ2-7	CASSFGGRGYEQYF	TGTGCCAGCAGTTTCGGGGGTCGGGGCTACGAGCAGTACTTC
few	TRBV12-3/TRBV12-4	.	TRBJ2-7	CASSRTPYEQHF	TGTGCCAGCAGTCGGACCCCCTACGAGCAGCACTTC
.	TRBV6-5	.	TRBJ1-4	CASSYSTGEKLFF	TGTGCCAGCAGTTACTCGACGGGTGAAAAACTGTTTTTT
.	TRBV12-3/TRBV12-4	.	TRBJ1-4	CASSFSLREKLFF	TGTGCCAGCAGTTTCTCTCTGCGCGAAAAACTGTTTTTT
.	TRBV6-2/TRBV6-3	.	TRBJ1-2	CASSYSSGANYGYTF	TGTGCCAGCAGTTACTCGTCAGGGGCTAACTATGGCTACACCTTC
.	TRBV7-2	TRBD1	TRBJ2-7	CASSSRTGGHYEQYF	TGTGCCAGCAGCTCCCGGACAGGGGGGCACTACGAGCAGTACTTC
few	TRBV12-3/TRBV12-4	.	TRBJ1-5	CASSFHRGAFNQPQHF	TGTGCCAGCAGTTTCCATAGGGGAGCCTTCAATCAGCCCCAGCATTTT
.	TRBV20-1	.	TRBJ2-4	CSANRVGDIQYF	TGCAGTGCTAACAGGGTCGGAGACATTCAGTACTTC
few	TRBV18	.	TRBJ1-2	CASSLNRDHYGYTF	TGTGCCAGCTCGCTAAACAGGGACCACTATGGCTACACCTTC
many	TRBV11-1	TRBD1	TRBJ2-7	CASSSGQGVYEQYF	TGTGCCAGCAGCTCGGGACAGGGGGTCTACGAGCAGTACTTC
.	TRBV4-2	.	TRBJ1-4	CASSQAGAYEKLFF	TGTGCCAGCAGCCAAGCGGGAGCCTATGAAAAACTGTTTTTT
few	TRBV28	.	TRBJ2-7	CASNYAFPGPYSYEQYF	TGTGCCAGCAACTATGCATTTCCGGGACCTTATTCCTACGAGCAGTACTTC
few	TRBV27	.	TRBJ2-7	CASSIRTASYEQYF	TGTGCCAGCAGTATCCGGACAGCCTCCTACGAGCAGTACTTC
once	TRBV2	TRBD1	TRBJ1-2	CASTPGQGANYGYTF	TGTGCCAGCACCCCCGGACAGGGAGCTAACTATGGCTACACCTTC
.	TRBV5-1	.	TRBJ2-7	CASSLDGVDEQYF	TGCGCCAGCAGCTTGGATGGGGTGGACGAGCAGTACTTC
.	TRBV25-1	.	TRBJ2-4	CASSDWGDIQYF	TGTGCCAGCAGTGATTGGGGGGACATTCAGTACTTC
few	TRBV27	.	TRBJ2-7	CASSWDRTGEQYF	TGTGCCAGCAGTTGGGACCGGACCGGGGAGCAGTACTTC
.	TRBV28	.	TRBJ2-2	CASSFLRVLNTGELFF	TGTGCCAGCAGTTTTTTACGGGTTTTGAACACCGGGGAGCTGTTTTTT
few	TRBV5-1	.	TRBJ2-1	CASSLAQAATNEQFF	TGCGCCAGCAGCTTGGCGCAGGCCGCGACCAATGAGCAGTTCTTC
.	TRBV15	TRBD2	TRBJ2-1	CATSSQNSGTRSIYNEQFF	TGTGCCACCAGCAGCCAAAATAGCGGGACTAGATCAATCTACAATGAGCAGTTCTTC
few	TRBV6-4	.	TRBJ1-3	CASSTREFFGNTIYF	TGTGCCAGCTCAACGAGGGAATTTTTTGGAAACACCATATATTTT